The clone carrying this T cell receptor beta chain showed up many times. HTBI primers from iRepertoire and Arm-PCR of CDR3 regions yielded the TCR beta libraries. TCRdb fed the multiplex PCR reads into MiXCR, producing one record per CDR3 protein. The repertoire holds around 320,000 distinct CDR3 sequences, with 16% as singletons. The sample comes from a study of regulatory T cells in long-lasting Graves disease. Time point indicated: newly diagnosed GD, antithyroid drugs for less than 3 months. PBMCs provided the RNA from which the TCR library was made. Trimming cost V 3 bases and J 5 bases; bases outside gene matches: 6. Per germline, CDR1 MNHEY and CDR2 SMNVEV (reference sequence). CDR3 length equals 14 residues. This same sample was also taken into another study, of T cells in Graves' hyperthyroidism and ophthalmopathy. That publication notes: Patients were excluded for uncontrolled infection, other autoimmune disease, pregnancy or lactation.

Material: peripheral blood mononuclear cells (PBMCs), obtained at new diagnosis, from a patient treated with antithyroid drugs. The clonotype comes from a man in his forties or fifties with Graves disease. The V call is TRBV27, the J call TRBJ1-1; the match to TRBD1 covers 7 bases. The CDR3 nucleotides are TGTGCCAGCAGTTTTCGACAGGGTCGGACTGAAGCTTTCTTT. It encodes CASSFRQGRTEAFF.